This T cell receptor beta chain was obtained from a study of T cells in Graves' hyperthyroidism and ophthalmopathy (dated by TCRdb to between 2018 and 2021). Context from the whole study: Peripheral blood was sampled at the time of initial diagnosis, prior to any treatment. To identify distinguishing TCR V-J signatures, a discovery cohort of about 100 patients was used, comprising 43 with Graves' ophthalmopathy and 57 with stable Graves' hyperthyroidism. Prospective prediction of ophthalmopathy was tested in an independent validation cohort consisting of fewer than 20 hyperthyroidism patients and over 15 patients who later progressed to ophthalmopathy. The 100 or so discovery patients were randomly divided into training and test sets at a 7:3 ratio. Thyroid tissue and blood T-cell repertoires from over 5 Graves' hyperthyroidism patients were also compared in the study. After blood sampling, hyperthyroidism patients were treated with methimazole at a starting dose of 30 mg daily, and ophthalmopathy patients were treated with high-dose intravenous methylprednisolone. The paper reports TCR Vbeta CDR3 sequencing of about 140 peripheral blood samples: around 45 ophthalmopathy, 70 to 85 hyperthyroidism and 17 progressor patients. On the study overall, not on this receptor specifically: Sample size was not statistically predetermined, and investigators were not blinded to group allocation. During validation, the model predicted progression to ophthalmopathy a median of roughly 7.1 months ahead of onset, with around 71% sensitivity and roughly 72% specificity. In cross-validation, a model built on a 13 V-J signature told ophthalmopathy apart from stable hyperthyroidism with under 90% sensitivity and roughly 81% specificity, and in testing the same model reached 80%/75%. Most expanded thyroid clonotypes (frequency above 0.001) were also detected in blood, suggesting blood repertoires may reflect thyroid immune responses.

Compared with germline, V lacks 3 bases and J lacks 6 bases; bases without a gene match: 10. CDR1 and CDR2 were assigned from the germline V gene (reference sequence) as DFQATT and SNEGSKA. From its cysteine to its phenylalanine, the CDR3 spans 15 amino acids. Here the CDR3 DNA is all that survives: 45 bases in frame from base 1. This clonotype was recorded at least ten times. Its recognized antigen is unknown. There are no base qualities to consult, and no much larger clone falls within one base. The TCR beta CDR3 regions were amplified from RNA transcripts. A first-round RT-PCR of the TCR CDR3 used the HTBI primer set with the Qiagen OneStep RT-PCR kit. A second multiplex PCR round built the libraries, followed by size selection and purification. The libraries were sequenced on an Illumina HiSeq2000 using paired-end 100 bp reads. For the original study's pipeline: SOAPnuke was used to process the raw data, throwing out any read that contained adapters or uncalled bases, had a mean Phred below 15, or lacked an exact constant-primer or identifier match. COPE v1.2.5 was used to merge the high-quality paired reads, and each unique nucleotide sequence was defined as a clonotype. Clonotypes were aligned to IMGT TRBV, TRBD and TRBJ reference segments using MiTCR v1.1. Analysis was restricted to V-J combinations with a frequency above 0.0001, which covered 99.2% of repertoires. A TCS score was defined as the ratio between F50 (clonal expansion) and ExV (chaos), using BLOSUM62-based TCRdist between CDR3 peptides within each V-J. Welch's t-statistics and random forest reduced roughly 540 V-J features to roughly 13, which were used in a naive Bayes classifier (R e1071). TCRdb reprocessing: public reads trimmed at Q25 with fastp, clones called with MiXCR, in-frame beta chains kept. Merged by CDR3 protein, the rows form single entries marked with the most common genes and DNA. None of the V and J calls come from the authors' own analysis; TCRdb made them. In this sample the table shows 450,000 to 500,000 distinct CDR3 sequences, around a fifth of which occur a single time. About 49% of the sample belongs to the ten largest clones.

Ophthalmopathy patients had moderately to severely active disease, Clinical Activity Score of at least 3, NOSPECS grade of at least 4, and duration under 3 months. Exclusion was applied to patients with uncontrolled infections, other autoimmune diseases, pregnancy or lactation. Diagnoses relied on clinical symptoms, serum thyroxine and TRAb, thyroid ultrasound and orbital computed tomography. PBMCs were isolated from approximately 10 ml of fresh peripheral blood by Ficoll-Paque density gradient centrifugation. Total RNA was extracted with Trizol reagent, and quality was checked on an Agilent 2100 Bioanalyzer.

The V gene is TRBV20-1 and the J gene is TRBJ2-3, with 9 bases aligning to TRBD2. The sequence was obtained from a woman in her 70s with Graves' ophthalmopathy. The sequencing input was blood. The CDR3 corresponds to CSARTSGELVDTQYF. In nucleotides, the sequence is TGCAGTGCTAGGACTAGCGGAGAGCTAGTGGATACGCAGTATTTT.